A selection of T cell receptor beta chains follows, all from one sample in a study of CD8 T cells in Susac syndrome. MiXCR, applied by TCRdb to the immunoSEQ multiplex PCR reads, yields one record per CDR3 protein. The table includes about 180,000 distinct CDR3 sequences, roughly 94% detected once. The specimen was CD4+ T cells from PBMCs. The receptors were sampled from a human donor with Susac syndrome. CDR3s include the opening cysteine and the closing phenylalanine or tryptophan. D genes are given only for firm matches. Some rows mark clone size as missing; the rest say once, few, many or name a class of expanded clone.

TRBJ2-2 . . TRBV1 CTSSPPTGGTGELFF TGCACCAGCAGCCCCCCGACAGGGGGCACCGGGGAGCTGTTTTTT
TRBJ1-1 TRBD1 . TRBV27 CASRPNRGATEAFF TGTGCCAGCAGACCCAACAGGGGGGCCACTGAAGCTTTCTTT
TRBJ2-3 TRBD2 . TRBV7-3 CASSPRGVGTDTQYF TGTGCCAGCAGCCCCCGGGGGGTCGGCACAGATACGCAGTATTTT
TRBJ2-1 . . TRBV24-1 CATSDSIDNEQFF TGTGCCACCAGTGATTCCATCGACAATGAGCAGTTCTTC
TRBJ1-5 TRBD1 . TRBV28 CASSPTRQGPEYSNQPQHF TGTGCCAGCAGCCCTACCCGACAGGGGCCAGAATATAGCAATCAGCCCCAGCATTTT
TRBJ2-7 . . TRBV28 CASSRQLGYEQYF TGTGCCAGCAGCCGACAGCTAGGCTACGAGCAGTACTTC
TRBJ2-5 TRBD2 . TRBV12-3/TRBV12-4 CASSLLVTSGSEETQYF TGTGCCAGCAGTTTGTTGGTAACTAGCGGTTCAGAAGAGACCCAGTACTTC
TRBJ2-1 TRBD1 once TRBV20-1 CSARERQGRSYNEQFF TGCAGTGCTAGAGAACGACAGGGAAGGTCCTACAATGAGCAGTTCTTC
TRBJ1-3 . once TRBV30 CAWSRQAGNTIYF TGTGCCTGGAGTAGGCAGGCTGGAAACACCATATATTTT
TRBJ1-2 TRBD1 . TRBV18 CASSPGQDYGYTF TGTGCCAGCTCACCCGGACAGGACTATGGCTACACCTTC
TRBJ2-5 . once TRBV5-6 CASSFGGGSLAETQYF TGTGCCAGCAGCTTCGGAGGGGGGTCTCTGGCCGAGACCCAGTACTTC
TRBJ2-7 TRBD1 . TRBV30 CAWHTGTGGYEQYF TGTGCCTGGCACACCGGGACAGGGGGTTACGAGCAGTACTTC
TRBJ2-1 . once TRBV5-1 CASGPTLLAPSSYNEQFF TGCGCCAGCGGGCCTACTTTGCTAGCACCGAGCTCCTACAATGAGCAGTTCTTC
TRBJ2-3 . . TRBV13 CASSSSRSTDTQYF TGTGCCAGCAGCTCGTCGCGGAGCACAGATACGCAGTATTTT
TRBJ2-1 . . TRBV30 CASTGDSALWNEQFF TGTGCCTCAACCGGCGATAGCGCGTTGTGGAATGAGCAGTTCTTC
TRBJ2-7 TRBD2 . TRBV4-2 CASSQDLAGVGEQYF TGTGCCAGCAGCCAAGATCTTGCGGGAGTTGGGGAGCAGTACTTC
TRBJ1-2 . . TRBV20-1 CSARDHKYGYTF TGCAGTGCTAGAGATCATAAGTATGGCTACACCTTC
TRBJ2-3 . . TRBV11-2 CASSLGGQLGTDTQYF TGTGCCAGCAGCTTAGGAGGACAGCTCGGCACAGATACGCAGTATTTT
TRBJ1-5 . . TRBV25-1 CASSEYRTDQPQHF TGTGCCAGCAGTGAATACCGGACAGATCAGCCCCAGCATTTT
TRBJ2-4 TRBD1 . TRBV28 CASSLEGQGVNIQYF TGTGCCAGCAGTTTGGAGGGACAGGGGGTCAACATTCAGTACTTC
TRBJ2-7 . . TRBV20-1 CSASIGGYEQYF TGCAGTGCTAGTATCGGGGGCTACGAGCAGTACTTC
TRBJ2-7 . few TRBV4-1 CASSQDTYYEQYF TGCGCCAGCAGCCAAGACACGTACTACGAGCAGTACTTC
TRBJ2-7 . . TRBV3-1 CASSPAGDAREQYF TGTGCCAGCAGCCCAGCTGGAGACGCCCGCGAGCAGTACTTC
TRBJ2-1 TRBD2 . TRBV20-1 CSAPRASGNSYNEQFF TGCAGTGCCCCCCGGGCTAGCGGGAATTCCTACAATGAGCAGTTCTTC
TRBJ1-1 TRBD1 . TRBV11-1 CASSPTQGLSEAFF TGTGCCAGCAGCCCAACACAGGGGTTATCTGAAGCTTTCTTT
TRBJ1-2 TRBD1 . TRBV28 CASRDRDRVLGYTF TGTGCCAGCAGGGACCGGGACAGGGTTCTGGGCTACACCTTC
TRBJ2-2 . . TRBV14 CASSSLGQANTGELFF TGTGCCAGCAGCTCTCTGGGGCAGGCGAACACCGGGGAGCTGTTTTTT
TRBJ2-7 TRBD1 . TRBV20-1 CSASASGAGGNEQYF TGCAGTGCTAGCGCATCGGGGGCAGGGGGCAACGAGCAGTACTTC
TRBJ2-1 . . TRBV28 CASSPRIQAVVEVRQFF TGTGCCAGCAGTCCTCGGATCCAGGCCGTTGTCGAAGTTCGGCAGTTCTTC
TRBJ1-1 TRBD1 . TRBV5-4 CASSSRTGGGEAFF TGTGCCAGCAGCTCCCGGACAGGGGGGGGTGAAGCTTTCTTT
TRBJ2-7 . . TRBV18 CASSPGLPGTYEQYF TGTGCCAGCTCCCCCGGGTTACCCGGCACCTACGAGCAGTACTTC
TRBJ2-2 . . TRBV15 CATSRPIGNTGELFF TGTGCCACCAGCCGTCCGATTGGGAACACCGGGGAGCTGTTTTTT
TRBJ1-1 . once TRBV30 CAWKVTGWVNTEAFF TGTGCCTGGAAGGTAACCGGATGGGTGAACACTGAAGCTTTCTTT
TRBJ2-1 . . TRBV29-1 CSVVGRLPYNEQFF TGCAGCGTTGTCGGGCGGTTACCCTACAATGAGCAGTTCTTC
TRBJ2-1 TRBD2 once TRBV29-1 CSVDRLAGGNGEQFF TGCAGCGTTGATCGACTAGCGGGGGGAAACGGGGAGCAGTTCTTC
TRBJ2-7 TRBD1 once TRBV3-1 CASSGTGYEQYF TGTGCCAGCAGCGGGACAGGCTACGAGCAGTACTTC
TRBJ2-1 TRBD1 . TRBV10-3 CAISGQGAVRQFF TGTGCCATCAGTGGACAGGGGGCGGTCCGACAATTCTTC
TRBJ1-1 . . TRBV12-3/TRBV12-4 CASSFIRADTEAFF TGTGCCAGCAGTTTTATCCGGGCAGACACTGAAGCTTTCTTT
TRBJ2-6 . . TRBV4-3 CASSQQKGAGANVLTF TGCGCCAGCAGCCAGCAAAAGGGGGCTGGGGCCAACGTCCTGACTTTC